The next 13 T cell receptor beta chains were all read from a single sample in a study of T cells in Graves' hyperthyroidism and ophthalmopathy. Template material for amplifying TCR beta CDR3 regions consisted of RNA transcripts. When the TCR CDR3 underwent first-round RT-PCR, the HTBI primer set was used. MiXCR, run by TCRdb on the multiplex PCR reads, gives a single entry per CDR3 protein. The sample has some 560,000 distinct CDR3 sequences, around 13% seen once. Sequenced input: blood. Source of these receptors: a woman in her forties with Graves' hyperthyroidism.

For this clonotype: A far larger clone differs by one base, so this is likely a read error. The CDR3 loop reads CASSLGQVNTGELFF. The CDR3, as DNA: TGTGCCAGCAGCTTAGGACAGGTGAACACCGGGGAGCTGTTTTTT. The rearrangement links TRBV5-4 to TRBJ2-2, with 7 bases that match TRBD1. This CDR3 region has 15 residues. The germline V gene has CDR1 SGHNT and CDR2 YYREEE (reference sequence). The J segment lost 1 base and the V segment lost 2 bases, leaving 2 bases of the junction unmatched.

In this sample, this clonotype turned up a few times. This chain joins TRBV11-3 and TRBJ2-7; 9 bases map to TRBD2. Per the germline V gene, CDR1 is SGHNT and CDR2 is YENEEA. V was pared by 3 bases and J by 5 bases, with 11 bases of the junction left unmatched. The CDR3 covers 16 residues. As DNA, the CDR3 is TGTGCCAGCAGCTTGCAATTCCTAGCGGGAAACGACGAGCAGTACTTC. This gives the protein CASSLQFLAGNDEQYF.

The sample holds many counts of this clonotype. The J gene is TRBJ2-7, the V gene TRBV7-2; TRBD2 matches 11 bases. J was trimmed by 4 bases and V by 4 bases; bases with no gene match: 6. From germline, CDR1 is SGHTA and CDR2 FQGNSA. The CDR3 spans 15 residues. In DNA form, the CDR3 reads TGTGCCAGCAGCTACGGGACTAGCGGAGGGTACGAGCAGTACTTC. Its protein product is CASSYGTSGGYEQYF.

In its sample, this clonotype was seen a few times. V and J are TRBV5-4 and TRBJ2-3, with a weak D call TRBD1 (5 bases). Germline V gene data show CDR1 as SGHNT and CDR2 as YYREEE (reference sequence). Trimming took off 7 bases at V and 0 bases at J, with 12 bases between the two ends. CDR3 length equals 14 residues. The CDR3 loop is CASGSGSSTDTQYF. The CDR3 nucleotides read TGTGCCAGCGGTTCAGGGTCCAGCACAGATACGCAGTATTTT. Full variable domain (missing parts from reference TRBV5-4 and TRBJ2-3): ETGVTQSPTHLIKTRGQQVTLRCSSQSGHNTVSWYQQALGQGPQFIFQYYREEENGRGNFPPRFSGLQFPNYSSELNVNALELDDSALYLCASGSGSSTDTQYFGPGTRLTVL.

At least ten counts were recorded for this clonotype. The chain links TRBV29-1 to TRBJ2-3; 11 bases fit TRBD2. The CDR3 sequence is 18 residues long. CDR1 SQVTM and CDR2 ANQGSEA come from the germline V gene. V lost 3 bases, J lost 4 bases, and 15 bases stayed unmatched. The CDR3 bases are TGCAGCGTTGATCGGCTTAGCGGGAGGGCAAGTTCCTCAGATACGCAGTATTTT. It is translated as CSVDRLSGRASSSDTQYF.

In the case of this clonotype: Being one base from a much bigger clone, this may be a read error. CDR3 sequence (DNA): TGTGCCAGCAGTGAAAGATTCTCTTTTTTTAGCGCAGATACGCAGTATTTT. Protein product: CASSERFSFFSADTQYF. The chain joins TRBV2 to TRBJ2-3, with D perhaps TRBD2 (5 bases). The CDR3 length is 17 residues. Deletions cut 2 bases from V and 4 bases from J, with 19 bases between. Germline V lookup: CDR1 SNHLY, CDR2 FYNNEI.

For this clonotype: One base away lies a much larger clone, so this may be a sequencing read error. The J gene is TRBJ1-6, the V gene TRBV3-1; no clear D gene. Germline V gene lookup returns CDR1 LGHDT and CDR2 YNNKEL (reference sequence). The length of the CDR3 is 15 residues. V was cut by 1 base and J by 10 bases, with 14 bases left in between. CDR3: CASSQGSVGRSPLHF. The CDR3 DNA is TGTGCCAGCAGCCAAGGGTCCGTTGGGAGGTCACCCCTCCACTTT.

This clonotype came up many times. The chain is built from TRBV3-1 and TRBJ2-3, with D hard to call. Germline CDR1 reads LGHDT; CDR2 reads YNNKEL (reference sequence). The CDR3 covers 13 residues. The V and J ends lost 0 bases and 9 bases respectively, with 10 bases between them. The chain's CDR3 is CASSQDHAGTQYF. CDR3 bases: TGTGCCAGCAGCCAAGATCATGCAGGAACGCAGTATTTT.

Ten or more counts support this clonotype. The chain combines TRBV20-1 with TRBJ2-1; 7 bases are shared with TRBD2. Germline lookup yields CDR1 DFQATT and CDR2 SNEGSKA (reference sequence). The CDR3 runs to 16 residues. The V segment lost 0 bases and the J segment 0 bases; nucleotides outside the gene matches: 5. For the CDR3, the DNA is TGCAGTGCTAGAGATAGAGCGGGACGCTCCTACAATGAGCAGTTCTTC. Translated: CSARDRAGRSYNEQFF.

This clonotype was seen ten or more times. This chain uses TRBV10-2 with TRBJ2-6; unclear D gene. V shed 3 bases and J shed 4 bases, with 7 bases lying between them. CDR3 length equals 14 residues. CDR1 is WSHSY and CDR2 is SAAADI in the germline V gene. The CDR3 here is CASSDPVGANVLTF. DNA of the CDR3: TGCGCCAGCAGTGACCCCGTAGGGGCCAACGTCCTGACTTTC.

In its sample, this clonotype was seen many times. The CDR3 bases are TGTGCCAGCAGCCAATCGACTAGCGGGACCCAGTACTTC. Its protein is CASSQSTSGTQYF. The gene calls are TRBV3-1 and TRBJ2-5, with 9 nucleotides matching TRBD2. V lost 2 bases to trimming and J lost 7 bases; unmatched junction nucleotides: 2. This CDR3 has 13 amino acids. Per the germline V gene, CDR1 is LGHDT and CDR2 is YNNKEL (reference sequence).

There are many counts of this clonotype. The V call is TRBV6-1, the J call TRBJ2-5, with TRBD2 matching over 10 bases. The CDR3 sequence is 14 residues long. With 5 bases clipped from V and 4 bases from J, the junction kept 4 bases outside the gene matches. Germline-derived CDR1 and CDR2 are MNHNS and SASEGT. CDR3 in amino acids: CASSSRTSGETQYF. The DNA of the CDR3 is TGTGCCAGCAGTTCCCGGACTAGCGGAGAGACCCAGTACTTC.

Concerning this clonotype itself: The germline gene is not matched at one end of the junction; a read error may be the cause. The chain recombines TRBV6-1 with TRBJ1-4; D call uncertain. Germline V gene lookup returns CDR1 MNHNS and CDR2 SASEGT. CDR3 length: 15 residues. The CDR3, as DNA: TGTGCCAGCAGTAAAGCGGCTGCAACTAATGAAAAACTGTTTTTT. Its protein product is CASSKAAATNEKLFF.